What follows are 16 T cell receptor beta chains derived from one specimen sequenced in a study of blood T cells in healthy people across ages. It was with a sample-barcoded 5' primer and a J-beta primer mix that a second PCR of roughly 7 to 11 cycles was run. TCRdb analysed the 5' RACE reads with MiXCR anew, one entry per CDR3 protein. The data show around 620,000 distinct CDR3 sequences, with 27% seen just once and about a fifth held by the top ten. Sequenced input: blood. All receptors come from a woman in her seventies in good health.

V usage is TRBV12-3 or TRBV12-4 and J usage is TRBJ1-1, with D perhaps matching TRBD1 (6 bases). The CDR3 is 16 residues long. Trimming removed 4 bases at V and 5 bases at J, with 20 bases between. The DNA for the CDR3 is TGTGCCAGCAGTTCCTTAGCCTCTTACAGGGTAACTGAAGCTTTCTTT. This gives the protein CASSSLASYRVTEAFF.

V gene TRBV6-5 combines with J gene TRBJ1-5; D remains unclear. Germline V gene lookup returns CDR1 MNHEY and CDR2 SVGAGI. This CDR3 contains 14 residues. V gave up 6 bases and J gave up 2 bases, with 11 bases separating them. Written as DNA, the CDR3 is TGTGCCAGCAGCCATTATGAAGGCAATCAGCCCCAGCATTTT. It yields the protein CASSHYEGNQPQHF.

This clonotype was seen a handful of times. The chain recombines TRBV7-9 with TRBJ2-1; either TRBD1 or TRBD2 may supply D (5 bases each). With the DNA end fitting TRBJ2-5 better, the J assignment may be wrong. The CDR3 has 15 residues. Looked up from germline, CDR1 is SEHNR and CDR2 is FQNEAQ (reference sequence). CDR3 amino acids: CASSPLPRGRETQYF. CDR3 nucleotides: TGTGCCAGCAGCCCCCTACCGAGGGGCAGGGAGACCCAGTACTTC.

This chain connects TRBV2 to TRBJ1-6; the D gene is possibly TRBD1 (6 bases). CDR1 is SNHLY, CDR2 FYNNEI, per germline. There are 14 residues in the CDR3. V was trimmed by 4 bases and J by 8 bases, leaving 12 bases between them. The CDR3 sequence is CASSGPGADSPLHF. CDR3 bases: TGTGCCAGCAGTGGTCCGGGGGCAGATTCACCCCTCCACTTT.

J is TRBJ2-3 and V is TRBV12-3 or TRBV12-4; no clear D. Trimming pared 7 bases from V and 0 bases from J, leaving 11 bases between. This CDR3 contains 14 residues. This chain's CDR3 is CASILLGSTDTQYF. The CDR3 DNA reads as TGTGCCAGCATCCTCCTCGGGAGCACAGATACGCAGTATTTT.

The chain carries TRBV10-3 and TRBJ1-4; 8 positions agree with TRBD1. Per germline, CDR1 ENHRY and CDR2 SYGVKD. This CDR3 is built from 13 residues. The V segment lost 6 bases and the J segment 6 bases; nucleotides outside the gene matches: 3. The CDR3 sequence: CAIRPGQDEKLFF. Written as DNA, the CDR3 is TGTGCCATCAGGCCGGGACAGGATGAAAAACTGTTTTTT.

This clonotype was seen repeatedly, ten times or more. It is unclear where the CDR3 begins or ends on the DNA, so no DNA is shown, and the CDR3 is as TCRdb lists it. The rearrangement uses TRBV6-4 and TRBJ2-2. The germline V gene has CDR1 MRHNA and CDR2 SNTAGT. Counting both end residues, the CDR3 totals 14 amino acids. CDR3 in amino acids: CASSSGASTGELFF.

CDR3 residues: CASSAYLEGTNEKLFF. Here the CDR3 DNA reads TGTGCCAGCAGCGCATACTTGGAGGGGACTAATGAAAAACTGTTTTTT. V is TRBV7-2 and J is TRBJ1-4; possibly TRBD1 for D (5 bases). V was pared by 5 bases and J by 2 bases, with 15 bases between. Germline V gene sequence: CDR1 SGHTA, CDR2 FQGNSA. This CDR3 spans 16 amino acids.

The rearrangement joins TRBV29-1 to TRBJ2-1; 8 bases are shared with TRBD1. Unmatched junction bases numbered 10, after V lost 8 bases and J lost 7 bases. The CDR3 is made up of 13 amino acids. The germline CDR1 and CDR2 sequences are SQVTM and ANQGSEA. The CDR3 here is CSSTGQGTNEQFF. CDR3 nucleotides: TGCAGCAGCACAGGACAGGGTACGAATGAGCAGTTCTTC.

The sample holds many counts of this clonotype. The chain uses TRBV11-2 and TRBJ2-1, with D tentatively TRBD2 (5 bases). Per the germline V gene, CDR1 is SGHAT and CDR2 is FQNNGV. Trimming removed 6 bases from V and 1 base from J, with 13 bases in between. CDR3 length equals 15 residues. The CDR3 DNA follows: TGTGCCAGCAGTCGGGGTGTAGGGTCCTACAATGAGCAGTTCTTC. Residues: CASSRGVGSYNEQFF.

This sequence joins TRBV7-8 and TRBJ2-1; either TRBD1 or TRBD2 may supply D (5 bases each). This CDR3 region has 14 residues. Germline loops: CDR1 SGHVS, CDR2 FQNEAQ. V lost 5 bases, J lost 4 bases, and 12 bases lay in between. The CDR3 DNA is TGTGCCAGCAGCCCAGAGGGGCCTTACAATGAGCAGTTCTTC. Its translation: CASSPEGPYNEQFF.

This clonotype appeared a few times. The chain carries TRBV4-3 and TRBJ1-2; D is unclear. Deletions cut 0 bases from V and 6 bases from J, with 14 bases between. This CDR3 has 15 residues. Looked up from germline, CDR1 is LGHNA and CDR2 is YSLEER. CDR3 residues: CASSQDRLRAHGYTF. The CDR3 nucleotides are TGCGCCAGCAGCCAAGATCGATTGAGGGCGCATGGCTACACCTTC.

The chain employs TRBV20-1 and TRBJ2-7, with D unclear. Trimming took 0 bases from V and 5 from J, leaving 5 bases between them. The CDR3 has 11 residues. Germline CDR1 and CDR2: DFQATT and SNEGSKA (reference sequence). The CDR3 reads CSAREQDEQYF. CDR3 DNA sequence: TGCAGTGCTAGAGAACAAGACGAGCAGTACTTC.

J is TRBJ2-1 and V is TRBV29-1; D is ambiguous. V was pared by 4 bases and J by 10 bases, with 11 bases between. In germline, CDR1 is SQVTM, CDR2 ANQGSEA. The CDR3 extends over 11 amino acids. CDR3 in DNA: TGCAGCGTTGTTGAGCGCAGCGAGCAGTTCTTC. Translated: CSVVERSEQFF.

This clonotype was picked up a small number of times. The chain employs TRBV7-2 and TRBJ1-3; the D gene is possibly TRBD1 (5 bases). The V and J ends lost 4 bases and 4 bases respectively, with 14 bases between them. CDR3 length equals 15 residues. Germline values: CDR1 SGHTA, CDR2 FQGNSA. The CDR3 sequence: CASSYSGTEGNTIYF. The CDR3 bases are TGTGCCAGCAGCTATTCCGGGACGGAAGGAAACACCATATATTTT.

This clonotype was found many times. This chain connects TRBV6-1 to TRBJ2-1, with unresolved D. The V gene lost 1 base and the J gene lost 4 bases, with 8 bases spanning the gap. This CDR3 region has 14 residues. The germline V gene has CDR1 MNHNS and CDR2 SASEGT. In DNA, the CDR3 is TGTGCCAGCAGTGAAGAGCGATTATACAATGAGCAGTTCTTC. It specifies CASSEERLYNEQFF.